Listed below are T cell receptor beta chains from one sample, sequenced in a study of cytomegalovirus exposure and HLA in healthy donors. The method was immunoSEQ multiplex PCR; TCRdb's version includes in-frame clones alone and lacks a portion of them. This sample yields about 190,000 clones, of which roughly 68% are seen a single time; about 2% belongs to the top ten. The sample taken for sequencing was PBMCs. The receptors derive from a woman in her thirties in good health and CMV-seronegative. The CDR3 runs from the conserved cysteine through the conserved F or W.

CASGRGQNSPYEQYF TRBJ2-7 TRBV12-5
CASSFGSGGASGTDTQYF TRBJ2-3 TRBV5-1
CASSQDQGGNTGELFF TRBJ2-2 TRBV4-3
CASSLGGISYEQYF TRBJ2-7 TRBV7-2
CASRGRGIDYGYTF TRBJ1-2 TRBV9
CAISASVGTDTQYF TRBJ2-3 TRBV10-3
CASSLDSVSPLHF TRBJ1-6 TRBV5-1
CASRGQGQSSGNTIYF TRBJ1-3 TRBV10-2
CASSFLPPGSSYNEQFF TRBJ2-1 TRBV2
CASSVGGGPYTDTQYF TRBJ2-3 TRBV9
CASSLGTSYYNEQFF TRBJ2-1 TRBV5-1
CASIKDSQNNYGYTF TRBJ1-2 TRBV6-1
CASSESGSYEQYF TRBJ2-7 TRBV10-1
CASSSRDYNYEQYF TRBJ2-7 TRBV7-3
CSGRDSEETQYF TRBJ2-5 TRBV29-1
CASSQDYGRPTEQYF - TRBV14
CASNMRTSRNYEQYF TRBJ2-7 TRBV2
CASSLGPGGGGALDEQFF TRBJ2-1 TRBV11-3
CASSFSPREAANEKLFF TRBJ1-4 TRBV5-4
CASSLTGDLTYEQYF TRBJ2-7 TRBV19
CASRLAGSFYEQYF TRBJ2-7 TRBV27
CASSQARGRKQYF TRBJ2-7 TRBV4-1
CAWSSGRSTDTQYF TRBJ2-3 TRBV30
CASSNKTQYF TRBJ2-5 TRBV7-2
CASRPLTEKRTNEKLFF TRBJ1-4 TRBV4-1
CASKSAPQGGYGYTF TRBJ1-2 TRBV2
CASSRSGQGYQETQYF TRBJ2-5 TRBV25-1
CASSLGQGPTYEQYF TRBJ2-7 TRBV11-2
CASSATGATEAFF TRBJ1-1 TRBV7-9
CASSLAISGVSYEQYF TRBJ2-7 TRBV7-2
CATQTTSGSIYNEQFF TRBJ2-1 TRBV5-1